The 15 T cell receptor beta chains reported below all come from one sample, sequenced in a study of blood T cell repertoires in COVID-19. Clones were sequenced by immunoSEQ multiplex PCR, and TCRdb holds only the in-frame ones, with some missing. The repertoire includes about 50,000 clones, around 80% of them detected once, and roughly 25% sits in the top ten. The sequenced sample was peripheral blood. Receptor source: a man between 65 and 80 years old with acute or convalescent COVID-19.

The V and J genes are TRBV7-9 and TRBJ2-2, with D possibly TRBD2 on 5 matching bases. Germline CDR1 is SEHNR and CDR2 is FQNEAQ (reference sequence). The CDR3 is 14 residues long. Deletions cut 0 bases from V and 6 bases from J, with 8 bases between. The DNA of the CDR3 is TGTGCCAGCAGCTTAGCTGCGGGTTCCGGGGAGCTGTTTTTT. Encoded protein: CASSLAAGSGELFF.

Concerning this clone: Other DNA sequences in this sample translate to the same CDR3. This rearrangement joins TRBV14 to TRBJ2-7; 8 bases match TRBD2. Germline V gives CDR1 SGHDN, CDR2 FVKESK. This CDR3 comprises 14 residues. V shed 1 base and J 4 bases; nucleotides not matched to a gene: 3. The CDR3 DNA reads TGTGCCAGCAGCCAAGGCGGGGGGCGGTACGAGCAGTACTTC. As protein: CASSQGGGRYEQYF.

This clone has a handful of counts. The gene calls are TRBV24-1 and TRBJ1-5, with a possible D match to TRBD1 (5 bases). V shed 3 bases and J shed 0 bases, with 17 bases lying between them. This CDR3 comprises 18 residues. CDR1 and CDR2 (germline): KGHDR, SFDVKD. CDR3 sequence: CATSDQQVRGYSNQPQHF. CDR3 DNA sequence: TGTGCCACCAGTGATCAACAGGTCCGGGGGTATAGCAATCAGCCCCAGCATTTT.

This clone was detected a few times. The chain has TRBV2 and TRBJ2-1; TRBD1 aligns across 9 bases. Germline values: CDR1 SNHLY, CDR2 FYNNEI. The CDR3 sequence is 19 residues long. Trimming at V came to 0 bases and at J to 0 bases, leaving 9 bases not matched to a gene. The CDR3 coding sequence is TGTGCCAGCAGTGAAGCGGACAGGGGACTTTCGAGCTCCTACAATGAGCAGTTCTTC. Protein: CASSEADRGLSSSYNEQFF.

The chain recombines TRBV28 with TRBJ2-5; the D gene is possibly TRBD2 (5 bases). This CDR3 region has 11 residues. V shed 7 bases and J shed 7 bases, with 10 bases lying between them. The germline gives CDR1 MDHEN, CDR2 SYDVKM. The CDR3 region is CASTPGRTQYF. The CDR3 DNA reads TGTGCCAGCACCCCGGGGAGGACCCAGTACTTC.

V and J are TRBV19 and TRBJ1-1, with a tentative D call TRBD1 (6 bases). CDR1 LNHDA and CDR2 SQIVND come from the germline V gene (reference sequence). The CDR3 is 11 amino acids. Trimming cost V 3 bases and J 11 bases, with 10 bases left between them. CDR3 sequence (DNA): TGTGCCAGTAGTATGGGGGCAAGCGCTTTCTTT. This codes for CASSMGASAFF.

The chain is built from TRBV7-2 and TRBJ2-1; D may be TRBD1 (7 bases). The V and J ends lost 5 bases and 7 bases respectively, with 15 bases between them. The CDR3 covers 14 residues. Looked up from germline, CDR1 is SGHTA and CDR2 is FQGNSA. CDR3 region: CASSPGGGRNEQFF. The DNA of the CDR3 is TGTGCCAGCAGCCCTGGAGGGGGCCGAAATGAGCAGTTCTTC.

The gene calls are TRBV7-9 and TRBJ2-7, with a possible D match to TRBD1 (6 bases). The CDR3 runs to 13 residues. Germline V gene data show CDR1 as SEHNR and CDR2 as FQNEAQ (reference sequence). The V end lost 2 bases, the J end lost 2 bases, and 7 bases lay between the germline ends. CDR3 DNA: TGTGCCAGCAGCTTAACAGGGACCTACGAGCAGTACTTC. The encoded protein is CASSLTGTYEQYF.

The chain has TRBV27 and TRBJ1-2, with a tentative D call TRBD1 (5 bases). Trimming removed 1 base at V and 7 bases at J, with 10 bases between. Germline V lookup: CDR1 MNHEY, CDR2 SMNVEV (reference sequence). CDR3 length: 13 amino acids. The CDR3 region is CASSLLGVGGYTF. For the CDR3, the DNA is TGTGCCAGCAGTTTATTAGGGGTGGGTGGCTACACCTTC.

The CDR3 is CASSSGGTGNEKLFF. The CDR3, as DNA: TGCGCCAGCAGCTCGGGGGGGACAGGGAACGAAAAACTGTTTTTT. This chain connects TRBV5-1 to TRBJ1-4; TRBD1 matches 9 bases. The germline V gene has CDR1 SGHRS and CDR2 YFSETQ. With 3 bases clipped from V and 8 bases from J, the junction kept 8 bases outside the gene matches. CDR3 length: 15 residues.

There are a few counts of this clone. This rearrangement joins TRBV28 to TRBJ1-2; D possibly corresponds to TRBD1 (5 bases). Germline CDR1 is MDHEN and CDR2 is SYDVKM. The CDR3 covers 13 residues. With 5 bases removed from V and 5 bases from J, the gap between germline ends came to 12 bases. CDR3 sequence: CASSLGGEYGYTF. In DNA, the CDR3 is TGTGCCAGCAGTCTGGGAGGGGAGTATGGCTACACCTTC.

The chain couples TRBV6-5 to TRBJ1-3; 10 nucleotides agree with TRBD1. V trimming: 6 bases; J trimming: 8 bases; junction bases outside the gene matches: 7. The CDR3 consists of 14 residues. Germline assignment: CDR1 MNHEY and CDR2 SVGAGI. The CDR3 reads CASSPTGGRDTIYF. The CDR3 DNA reads TGTGCCAGCAGCCCGACAGGGGGCAGGGACACCATATATTTT.

This sequence joins TRBV19 and TRBJ2-3; TRBD2 agrees at 9 bases. The CDR3 is 15 amino acids. The germline V gene has CDR1 LNHDA and CDR2 SQIVND (reference sequence). J was trimmed by 1 base and V by 10 bases; bases with no gene match: 9. CDR3: CAISSLAGRTDTQYF. DNA of the CDR3: TGTGCCATTTCCTCACTAGCGGGCCGCACAGATACGCAGTATTTT.

This sequence joins TRBV7-2 and TRBJ1-1; D ambiguous. The CDR3 extends over 14 amino acids. Trimming shortened V by 5 bases and J by 1 base, and 11 bases separated the two germline ends. Per germline, CDR1 SGHTA and CDR2 FQGNSA. The CDR3 DNA follows: TGTGCCAGCAGCCCTGCGGCAGCGAACACTGAAGCTTTCTTT. It codes for CASSPAAANTEAFF.

The chain couples TRBV14 to TRBJ2-7; D possibly corresponds to TRBD1 (6 bases). CDR1 and CDR2 from the germline V gene are SGHDN and FVKESK. Deletions cut 5 bases from V and 6 bases from J, with 20 bases between. The CDR3 is 15 residues long. The CDR3 is CASSSIQGPVSEQYF. CDR3 bases: TGTGCCAGCAGCTCCATCCAGGGGCCGGTCAGCGAGCAGTACTTC.